Included here is one T cell receptor (beta chain) sequence, with context. The data are from a study of blood T cell repertoires in COVID-19. Overall study context: Material from acute and convalescent COVID-19 was sourced from the United States, Italy and Spain. PBMCs, B-cell-depleted T cells, or T cells were the source of the cDNA or gDNA that made up the material.

As handled by the study authors: Amplification from reference gene primers served as the basis for estimated nucleated cell counts. Sequencing used immunoSEQ multiplex PCR; TCRdb keeps in-frame clones, though not all of them. The V and J calls and clone size were taken over from that table, and D and trimming were inferred from the DNA. This sample carries about 46,000 clones, more than 75% of them seen once, and the ten largest clones take over 8.5%. The receptor's source is a man aged 45-60 years with active COVID-19. The specimen was peripheral blood.

CDR3 region: CASSPTVLANYGYTF. The CDR3 DNA reads TGTGCCAGCAGCCCGACAGTTTTAGCTAACTATGGCTACACCTTC. This rearrangement joins TRBV9 to TRBJ1-2, with D possibly matching TRBD1 (5 bases). Trimming took off 4 bases at V and 0 bases at J, with 13 bases between the two ends. CDR3 length equals 15 residues. Germline V gene lookup returns CDR1 SGDLS and CDR2 YYNGEE.